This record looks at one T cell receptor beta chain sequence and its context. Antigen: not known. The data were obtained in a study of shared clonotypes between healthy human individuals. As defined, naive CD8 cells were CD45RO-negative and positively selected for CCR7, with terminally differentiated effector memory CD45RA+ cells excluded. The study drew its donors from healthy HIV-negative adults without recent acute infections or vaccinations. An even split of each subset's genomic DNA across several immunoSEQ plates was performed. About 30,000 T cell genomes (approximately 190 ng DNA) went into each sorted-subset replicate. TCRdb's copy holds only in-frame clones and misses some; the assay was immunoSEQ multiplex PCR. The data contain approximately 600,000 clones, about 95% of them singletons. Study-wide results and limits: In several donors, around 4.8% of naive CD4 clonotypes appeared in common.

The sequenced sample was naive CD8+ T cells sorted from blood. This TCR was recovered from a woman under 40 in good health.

Here the CDR3 reads CASSLKPNYGYTF. CDR3 in DNA: TGTGCCAGCAGCCTTAAGCCTAACTATGGCTACACCTTC. The chain combines TRBV13 with TRBJ1-2, with D unclear. The ends were cut back, 5 bases at V and 0 bases at J, with 7 bases in the middle. The CDR3 totals 13 residues. CDR1 PRHDT and CDR2 FYEKMQ come from the germline V gene (reference sequence).